This T cell receptor (beta chain) was observed in a study of blood T cell repertoires in COVID-19. Study overall: Samples taken during acute and convalescent COVID-19 were collected in the United States, Italy and Spain. T cells, B-cell-depleted T cells, or PBMCs supplied cDNA or gDNA.

TCRdb keeps only in-frame clones here, not all; method: immunoSEQ multiplex PCR. The sample consists of 270,000 or so clones, about 83% of them appearing once. This TCR came from a woman aged 50 to 60 who had recovered from COVID-19. Sequenced material: peripheral blood.

This CDR3 is CASSWSGGADTQYF. The CDR3, as DNA: TGTGCCAGCAGTTGGTCAGGGGGCGCAGATACGCAGTATTTT. The chain links TRBV6-2 or TRBV6-3 to TRBJ2-3; 8 positions agree with TRBD1. Trimming took 4 bases from V and 4 from J; bases not matched to a gene: 4. The CDR3 length is 14 residues. Germline lookup yields CDR1 MNHEY and CDR2 SVGEGT.